These T cell receptor beta chains were read from a single sample in a study of cytomegalovirus exposure and HLA in healthy donors. Libraries were prepared by immunoSEQ multiplex PCR; TCRdb keeps only in-frame clonotypes and omits some of them. This sample has about 250,000 clones, with roughly 90% found just once. Sequenced material: PBMCs. These receptors all come from a man younger than 35 in good health and CMV-seropositive. The CDR3 runs from the conserved cysteine through the conserved F or W. D genes are given only for firm matches.

CDR3 length: 16; D gene: NA; J gene: TRBJ1-5; V gene: TRBV12-5; CDR3 protein: CASGLASSGPAQPQHF; CDR3 DNA: TGTGCTAGTGGTTTGGCCTCAAGCGGGCCGGCCCAGCCCCAGCATTTT
CDR3 length: 16; D gene: NA; J gene: TRBJ1-5; V gene: TRBV28; CDR3 protein: CASLWSVQGPNSAQHF; CDR3 DNA: TGTGCCAGCCTATGGTCTGTGCAGGGACCTAATTCGGCCCAGCATTTT
CDR3 length: 16; D gene: TRBD2; J gene: TRBJ2-1; V gene: TRBV15; CDR3 protein: CATSTLAGGPYNEQFF; CDR3 DNA: TGTGCCACCAGCACCCTAGCGGGAGGGCCCTACAATGAGCAGTTCTTC
CDR3 length: 16; D gene: TRBD2; J gene: TRBJ2-7; V gene: TRBV4-3; CDR3 protein: CASSQDPPAGVSEQYF; CDR3 DNA: TGCGCCAGCAGCCAAGATCCTCCGGCGGGAGTATCCGAGCAGTACTTC
CDR3 length: 15; D gene: NA; J gene: TRBJ1-4; V gene: TRBV4-2; CDR3 protein: CASSRDGFQREKLFF; CDR3 DNA: TGTGCCAGCAGCCGAGACGGGTTCCAACGAGAAAAACTGTTTTTT
CDR3 length: 13; D gene: NA; J gene: TRBJ2-1; V gene: TRBV2; CDR3 protein: CASTPGAGIVQFF; CDR3 DNA: TGTGCCAGCACTCCGGGGGCGGGTATTGTGCAGTTCTTC
CDR3 length: 13; D gene: NA; J gene: TRBJ1-1; V gene: TRBV11-3; CDR3 protein: CASSGFGGTEAFF; CDR3 DNA: TGTGCCAGCAGCGGGTTCGGAGGCACTGAAGCTTTCTTT
CDR3 length: 13; D gene: NA; J gene: TRBJ1-2; V gene: TRBV5-1; CDR3 protein: CASSWGTAYGYTF; CDR3 DNA: TGCGCCAGCAGCTGGGGAACAGCCTATGGCTACACCTTC
CDR3 length: 14; D gene: TRBD2; J gene: TRBJ2-7; V gene: TRBV6-5; CDR3 protein: CARKSGRAGYEQYF; CDR3 DNA: TGTGCCAGGAAAAGCGGGAGGGCCGGTTACGAGCAGTACTTC
CDR3 length: 13; D gene: TRBD1; J gene: TRBJ1-2; V gene: TRBV11-2; CDR3 protein: CASSGDRGPGYTF; CDR3 DNA: TGTGCCAGCAGCGGGGACAGGGGGCCCGGCTACACCTTC
CDR3 length: 14; D gene: NA; J gene: TRBJ2-7; V gene: TRBV5-6; CDR3 protein: CASSPKQGVYEQYF; CDR3 DNA: TGTGCCAGCAGCCCAAAGCAGGGAGTCTACGAGCAGTACTTC